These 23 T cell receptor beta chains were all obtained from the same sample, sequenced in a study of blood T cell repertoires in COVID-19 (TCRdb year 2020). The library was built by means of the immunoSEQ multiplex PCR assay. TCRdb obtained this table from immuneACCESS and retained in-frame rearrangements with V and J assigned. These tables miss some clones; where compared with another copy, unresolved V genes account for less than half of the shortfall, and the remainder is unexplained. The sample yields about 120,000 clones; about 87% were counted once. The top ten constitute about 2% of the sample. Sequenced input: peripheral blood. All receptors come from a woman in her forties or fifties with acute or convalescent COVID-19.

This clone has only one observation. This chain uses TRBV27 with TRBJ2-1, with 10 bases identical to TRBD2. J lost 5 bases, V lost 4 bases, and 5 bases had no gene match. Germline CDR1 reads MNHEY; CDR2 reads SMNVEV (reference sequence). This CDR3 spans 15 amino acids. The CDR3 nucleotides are TGTGCCAGCAGTTCCCGGACTAGCGGAGACAATGAGCAGTTCTTC. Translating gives CASSSRTSGDNEQFF.

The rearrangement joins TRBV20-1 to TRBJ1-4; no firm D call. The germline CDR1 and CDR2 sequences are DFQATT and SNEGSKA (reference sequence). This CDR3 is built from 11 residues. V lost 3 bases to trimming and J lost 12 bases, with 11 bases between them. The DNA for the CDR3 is TGCAGTGCTAGTTTGGCGGAGGAACTGTTTTTT. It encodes CSASLAEELFF.

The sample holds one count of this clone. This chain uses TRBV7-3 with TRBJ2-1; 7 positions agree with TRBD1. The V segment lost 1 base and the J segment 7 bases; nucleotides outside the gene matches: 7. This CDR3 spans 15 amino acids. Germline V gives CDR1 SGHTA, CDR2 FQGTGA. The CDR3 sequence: CASSLSQGVRNEQFF. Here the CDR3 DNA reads TGTGCCAGCAGCTTAAGCCAGGGGGTACGAAATGAGCAGTTCTTC. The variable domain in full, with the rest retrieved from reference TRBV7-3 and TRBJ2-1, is GAGVSQTPSNKVTEKGKYVELRCDPISGHTALYWYRQSLGQGPEFLIYFQGTGAADDSGLPNDRFFAVRPEGSVSTLKIQRTERGDSAVYLCASSLSQGVRNEQFFGPGTRLTVL.

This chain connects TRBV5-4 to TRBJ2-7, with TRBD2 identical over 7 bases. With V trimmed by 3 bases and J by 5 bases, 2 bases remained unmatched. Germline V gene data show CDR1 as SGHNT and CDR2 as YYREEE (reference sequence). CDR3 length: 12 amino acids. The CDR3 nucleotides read TGTGCCAGCAGCTGGGGGGGGAACGAGCAGTACTTC. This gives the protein CASSWGGNEQYF.

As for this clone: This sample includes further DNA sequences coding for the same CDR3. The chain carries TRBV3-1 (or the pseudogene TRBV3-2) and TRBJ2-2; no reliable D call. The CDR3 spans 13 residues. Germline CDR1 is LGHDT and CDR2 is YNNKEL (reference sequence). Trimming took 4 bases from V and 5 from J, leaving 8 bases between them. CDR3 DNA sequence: TGTGCCAGCAGCCGAGGCGGAACCGGGGAGCTGTTTTTT. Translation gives CASSRGGTGELFF.

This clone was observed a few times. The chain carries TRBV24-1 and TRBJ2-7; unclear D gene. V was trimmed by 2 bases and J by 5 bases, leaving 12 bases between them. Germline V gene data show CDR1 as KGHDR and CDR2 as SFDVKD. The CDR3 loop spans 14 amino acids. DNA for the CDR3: TGTGCCACCAGTGATTCGAGAGAGCCCCACGAGCAGTACTTC. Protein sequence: CATSDSREPHEQYF.

CDR3 in DNA: TGTGCCAGCTCACCAACAGACCCTTCGGACTATGGCTACACCTTC. Protein product: CASSPTDPSDYGYTF. This sequence joins TRBV18 and TRBJ1-2, with D uncertain. CDR1 and CDR2 (germline): KGHSH, LQKENI. CDR3 size: 15 residues. Trimming stripped 2 bases from V and 3 bases from J, with 13 bases between.

CDR3 in amino acids: CASRDRNTYNEQFF. CDR3 DNA sequence: TGTGCCAGCAGGGACAGGAATACTTACAATGAGCAGTTCTTC. The chain uses TRBV6-5 and TRBJ2-1; 7 bases fit TRBD1. The germline V gene encodes CDR1 MNHEY and CDR2 SVGAGI. Trimming at V came to 6 bases and at J to 4 bases, leaving 6 bases not matched to a gene. The CDR3 consists of 14 residues.

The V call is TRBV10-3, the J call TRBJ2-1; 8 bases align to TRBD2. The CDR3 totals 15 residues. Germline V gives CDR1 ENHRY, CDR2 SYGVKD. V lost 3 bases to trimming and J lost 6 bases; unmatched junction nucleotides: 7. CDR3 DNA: TGTGCCATCAGTGATGTACTAGCGGTCTTCAATGAGCAGTTCTTC. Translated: CAISDVLAVFNEQFF.

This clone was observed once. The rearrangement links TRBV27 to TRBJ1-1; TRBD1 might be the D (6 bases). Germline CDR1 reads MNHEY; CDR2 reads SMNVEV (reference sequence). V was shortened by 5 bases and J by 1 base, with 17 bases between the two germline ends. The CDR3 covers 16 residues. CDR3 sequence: CASSAAGAIQNTEAFF. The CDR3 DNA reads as TGTGCCAGCAGTGCGGCAGGGGCAATTCAGAACACTGAAGCTTTCTTT.

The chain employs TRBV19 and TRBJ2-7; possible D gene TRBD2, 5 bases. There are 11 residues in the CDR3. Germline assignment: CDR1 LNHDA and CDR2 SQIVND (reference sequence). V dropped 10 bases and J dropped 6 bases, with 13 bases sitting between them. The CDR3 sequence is CATRRGFEQYF. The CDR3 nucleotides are TGTGCCACCAGGAGAGGGTTCGAGCAGTACTTC.

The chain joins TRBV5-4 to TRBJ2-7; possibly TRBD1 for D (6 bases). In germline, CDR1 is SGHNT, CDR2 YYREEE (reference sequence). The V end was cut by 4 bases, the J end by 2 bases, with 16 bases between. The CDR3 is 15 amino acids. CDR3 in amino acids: CASSPGTMKTYEQYF. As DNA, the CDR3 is TGTGCCAGCAGCCCCGGGACAATGAAGACCTACGAGCAGTACTTC.

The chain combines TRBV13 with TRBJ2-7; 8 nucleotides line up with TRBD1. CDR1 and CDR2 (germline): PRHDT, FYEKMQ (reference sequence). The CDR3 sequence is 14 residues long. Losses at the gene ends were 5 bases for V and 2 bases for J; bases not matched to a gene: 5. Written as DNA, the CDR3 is TGTGCCAGCAGCCCAGGGGGCGAGCCCTACGAGCAGTACTTC. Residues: CASSPGGEPYEQYF.

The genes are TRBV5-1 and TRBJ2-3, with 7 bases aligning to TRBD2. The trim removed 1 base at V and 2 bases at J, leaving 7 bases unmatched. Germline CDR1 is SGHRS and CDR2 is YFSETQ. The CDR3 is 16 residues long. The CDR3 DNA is TGCGCCAGCAGCTTGTTGCCTAGCGGTTCCACAGATACGCAGTATTTT. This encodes CASSLLPSGSTDTQYF.

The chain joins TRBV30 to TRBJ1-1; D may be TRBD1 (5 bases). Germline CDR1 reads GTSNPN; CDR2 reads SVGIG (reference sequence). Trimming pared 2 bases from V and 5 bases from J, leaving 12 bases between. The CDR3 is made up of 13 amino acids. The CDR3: CAWSKLGGTEAFF. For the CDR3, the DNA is TGTGCCTGGAGTAAGTTGGGGGGGACTGAAGCTTTCTTT.

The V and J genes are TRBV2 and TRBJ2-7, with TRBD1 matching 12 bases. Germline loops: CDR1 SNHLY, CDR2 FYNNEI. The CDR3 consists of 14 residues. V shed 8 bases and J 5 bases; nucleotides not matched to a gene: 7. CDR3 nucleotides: TGTGCCAGCGAAAGGGACAGGGGGCGCGACGAGCAGTACTTC. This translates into CASERDRGRDEQYF.

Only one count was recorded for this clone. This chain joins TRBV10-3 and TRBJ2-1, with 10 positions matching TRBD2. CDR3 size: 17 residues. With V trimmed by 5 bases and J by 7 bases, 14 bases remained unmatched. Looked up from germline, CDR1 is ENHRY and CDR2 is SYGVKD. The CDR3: CAISPLRVAGGLNEQFF. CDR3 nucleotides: TGTGCCATCAGTCCCTTGAGGGTAGCGGGAGGATTGAATGAGCAGTTCTTC.

CDR3 bases: TGTGCCAGCAGCCTAAGATCGCGGGAGTCTTACCAAGAGACCCAGTACTTC. Translating gives CASSLRSRESYQETQYF. The chain has TRBV27 and TRBJ2-5; 7 nucleotides line up with TRBD2. The trim removed 6 bases at V and 0 bases at J, leaving 13 bases unmatched. Germline V gene data show CDR1 as MNHEY and CDR2 as SMNVEV (reference sequence). The CDR3 consists of 17 residues.

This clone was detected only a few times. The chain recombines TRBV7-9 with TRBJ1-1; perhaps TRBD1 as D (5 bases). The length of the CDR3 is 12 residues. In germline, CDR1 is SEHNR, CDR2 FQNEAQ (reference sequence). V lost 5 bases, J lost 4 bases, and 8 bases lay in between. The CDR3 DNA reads TGTGCCAGCAGCGGAGGGGTCACTGAAGCTTTCTTT. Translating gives CASSGGVTEAFF.

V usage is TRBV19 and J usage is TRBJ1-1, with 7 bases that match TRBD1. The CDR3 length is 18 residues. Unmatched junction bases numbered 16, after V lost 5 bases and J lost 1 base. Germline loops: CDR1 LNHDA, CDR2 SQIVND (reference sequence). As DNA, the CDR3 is TGTGCCAGTAGTGCCAAACAGGGGTTCGTAAGGACGAACACTGAAGCTTTCTTT. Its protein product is CASSAKQGFVRTNTEAFF.

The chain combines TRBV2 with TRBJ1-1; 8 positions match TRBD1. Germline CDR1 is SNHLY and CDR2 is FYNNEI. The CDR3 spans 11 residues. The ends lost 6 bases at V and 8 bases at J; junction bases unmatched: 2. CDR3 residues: CASRTGEEAFF. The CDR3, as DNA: TGTGCCAGCAGGACAGGGGAAGAAGCTTTCTTT.

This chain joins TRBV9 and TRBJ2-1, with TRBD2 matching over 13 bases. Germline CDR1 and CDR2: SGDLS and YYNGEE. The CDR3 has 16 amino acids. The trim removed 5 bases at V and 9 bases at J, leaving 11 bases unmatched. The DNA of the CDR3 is TGTGCCAGCAGTCGTAGCCCACTAGCGGGAGGGGGTGAGCAGTTCTTC. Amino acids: CASSRSPLAGGGEQFF.

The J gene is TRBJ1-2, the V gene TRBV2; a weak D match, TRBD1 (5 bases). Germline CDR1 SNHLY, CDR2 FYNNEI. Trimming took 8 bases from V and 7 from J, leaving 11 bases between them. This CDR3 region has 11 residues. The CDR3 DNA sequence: TGTGCCAGCGGGGGGACCGGTGGCTACACCTTC. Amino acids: CASGGTGGYTF.